A single sample is the source of the 23 T cell receptor beta chains below, sequenced in a study of cytomegalovirus exposure and HLA in healthy donors. The PCR contained 60 Vbeta and 13 Jbeta primers. Sequenced by immunoSEQ multiplex PCR; TCRdb stores in-frame clones only, minus some. The sample holds roughly 100,000 clones, 75% to 85% seen once. Sequencing used PBMCs. Receptors originate from a man between 18 and 29 years old in good health and CMV-seropositive.

The chain joins TRBV28 to TRBJ2-1, with 9 positions matching TRBD1. The CDR3 is 15 residues long. From germline, CDR1 is MDHEN and CDR2 SYDVKM. Trimming removed 7 bases from V and 4 bases from J; junction bases left unmatched: 8. CDR3 residues: CASMTGTGTYNEQFF. Here the CDR3 DNA reads TGTGCCAGCATGACAGGGACAGGGACTTACAATGAGCAGTTCTTC.

This chain connects TRBV11-1 to TRBJ1-1; no reliable D call. The CDR3 runs 12 residues. The V end was cut by 8 bases, the J end by 1 base, with 8 bases between. The germline gives CDR1 SGHAT, CDR2 FQDESV (reference sequence). The CDR3 here is CASLGANTEAFF. CDR3 nucleotide sequence: TGTGCCAGCTTAGGAGCGAACACTGAAGCTTTCTTT.

The chain carries TRBV19 and TRBJ1-1; 12 bases align to TRBD1. The trim removed 10 bases at V and 7 bases at J, leaving 13 bases unmatched. There are 15 residues in the CDR3. Germline V gene lookup returns CDR1 LNHDA and CDR2 SQIVND (reference sequence). DNA of the CDR3: TGTGCCAACTCGGCGACCGGGACAGGGGGCTTTGAAGCTTTCTTT. Residues: CANSATGTGGFEAFF.

This clone was seen a single time. CDR3 nucleotides: TGTGCCAGTAGTATACGGAGAGCGGGCGGAGATGAGACCCAGTACTTC. Translating it yields CASSIRRAGGDETQYF. The V gene is TRBV19, the J gene TRBJ2-5, with a weak D call TRBD2 (6 bases). V dropped 2 bases and J dropped 5 bases, with 18 bases sitting between them. The CDR3 runs 16 residues. CDR1 and CDR2 (germline): LNHDA, SQIVND (reference sequence).

The chain links TRBV7-9 to TRBJ1-1; 12 bases are shared with TRBD1. CDR3 length: 13 residues. CDR1 and CDR2 from the germline V gene are SEHNR and FQNEAQ (reference sequence). The CDR3 DNA reads TGTACATCGGGACAGGGGGCGAACACTGAAGCTTTCTTT. Protein product: CTSGQGANTEAFF.

The rearrangement uses TRBV4-1 and TRBJ1-5; 7 bases are shared with TRBD1. Trimming removed 0 bases from V and 5 bases from J; junction bases left unmatched: 10. This CDR3 spans 17 amino acids. CDR1 MGHRA and CDR2 YSYEKL come from the germline V gene. The CDR3 region is CASSQDFYGTVDQPQHF. As DNA, the CDR3 is TGCGCCAGCAGCCAAGATTTTTACGGGACAGTGGATCAGCCCCAGCATTTT.

The chain uses TRBV29-1 and TRBJ2-1; no clear D gene. The V end was cut by 3 bases, the J end by 3 bases, with 12 bases between. The CDR3 totals 14 residues. CDR1 and CDR2 from the germline V gene are SQVTM and ANQGSEA. CDR3 DNA sequence: TGCAGCGTTGAGCCAGGCCTCGTCTACAATGAGCAGTTCTTC. It yields the protein CSVEPGLVYNEQFF.

The chain joins TRBV7-3 to TRBJ2-4; TRBD2 agrees at 8 bases. CDR3 size: 15 residues. Germline V CDR1 and CDR2: SGHTA, FQGTGA. Trimming at V came to 2 bases and at J to 6 bases, leaving 6 bases not matched to a gene. CDR3 in amino acids: CASSLQGGGLNIQYF. The DNA of the CDR3 is TGTGCCAGCAGCTTACAGGGCGGGGGGTTAAACATTCAGTACTTC.

The rearrangement joins TRBV28 to TRBJ2-5; 10 bases line up with TRBD2. The CDR3 length is 16 residues. J gave up 4 bases and V 1 base, and 6 bases lay outside the gene matches. CDR1 MDHEN and CDR2 SYDVKM come from the germline V gene. CDR3 residues: CASSLYQRGGVETQYF. The CDR3 nucleotides are TGTGCCAGCAGTTTATATCAGCGGGGGGGCGTAGAGACCCAGTACTTC.

The CDR3 sequence is CASSQGAGGSSYNEQFF. The CDR3 DNA sequence: TGCGCCAGCAGCCAAGGGGCGGGGGGCAGCTCCTACAATGAGCAGTTCTTC. J is TRBJ2-1 and V is TRBV4-1; 8 bases align to TRBD2. Germline CDR1 is MGHRA and CDR2 is YSYEKL. J was trimmed by 0 bases and V by 1 base; bases with no gene match: 5. This CDR3 region has 17 residues.

The chain is built from TRBV6-4 and TRBJ1-1; D unclear. Per the germline V gene, CDR1 is MRHNA and CDR2 is SNTAGT. The CDR3 spans 13 residues. V dropped 0 bases and J dropped 2 bases, with 4 bases sitting between them. CDR3 nucleotide sequence: TGTGCCAGCAGTGACTCTTCAAACACTGAAGCTTTCTTT. Translation gives CASSDSSNTEAFF.

This clone was seen only once. This sequence joins TRBV11-1 and TRBJ1-1; no reliable D call. The V gene's germline CDR1 is SGHAT and CDR2 FQDESV (reference sequence). Trimming left V 1 base short and J 2 bases short, with 8 bases between. CDR3 size: 14 residues. The CDR3 protein is CASSLVLTNTEAFF. CDR3 nucleotide sequence: TGTGCCAGCAGCTTAGTGCTAACCAACACTGAAGCTTTCTTT.

The V gene is TRBV7-9, the J gene TRBJ2-1; 9 bases agree with TRBD1. The CDR3 spans 19 residues. The germline gives CDR1 SEHNR, CDR2 FQNEAQ (reference sequence). V lost 5 bases, J lost 3 bases, and 17 bases stayed unmatched. For the CDR3, the DNA is TGTGCCAGCAGCGGTTCGGACAGGGGCGGTAAAGCCCTCTACAATGAGCAGTTCTTC. Translation: CASSGSDRGGKALYNEQFF.

This sequence joins TRBV6-1 and TRBJ2-1; 8 bases line up with TRBD1. The CDR3 is 13 residues long. The trim removed 7 bases at V and 3 bases at J, leaving 2 bases unmatched. Germline loops: CDR1 MNHNS, CDR2 SASEGT. CDR3 bases: TGTGCCAGCACCGGGACAGGCTACAATGAGCAGTTCTTC. Its protein is CASTGTGYNEQFF.

The chain joins TRBV5-1 to TRBJ1-4; no clear D. CDR3 length: 15 amino acids. Trimming removed 0 bases from V and 4 bases from J, with 10 bases in between. Germline CDR1 is SGHRS and CDR2 is YFSETQ. The CDR3 here is CASSLGPGINEKLFF. CDR3 DNA: TGCGCCAGCAGCTTGGGGCCAGGCATTAATGAAAAACTGTTTTTT.

The rearrangement joins TRBV27 to TRBJ2-7, with D possibly being TRBD1 (6 bases). The germline V gene has CDR1 MNHEY and CDR2 SMNVEV (reference sequence). Trimming pared 4 bases from V and 0 bases from J, leaving 13 bases between. This CDR3 contains 15 residues. Here the CDR3 reads CASSSPTGSSYEQYF. The CDR3 DNA follows: TGTGCCAGCAGTTCGCCTACAGGGAGCTCCTACGAGCAGTACTTC.

This clone was seen a single time. The rearrangement joins TRBV15 to TRBJ1-4; D is possibly TRBD1 (5 bases). The CDR3 contains 15 residues. Germline CDR1 is LNHNV and CDR2 is YYDKDF (reference sequence). Trimming left V 0 bases short and J 4 bases short, with 9 bases between. CDR3 amino acids: CATSRDPGYNEKLFF. CDR3 bases: TGTGCCACCAGCAGAGACCCAGGGTATAATGAAAAACTGTTTTTT.

The gene calls are TRBV30 and TRBJ1-1, with 7 bases fitting TRBD1. CDR1 and CDR2 from the germline V gene are GTSNPN and SVGIG (reference sequence). After removal of 2 bases from V and 4 bases from J, the junction contained 4 bases not matched to a gene. This CDR3 has 13 residues. CDR3 amino acids: CAWSSAGGTEAFF. The DNA of the CDR3 is TGTGCCTGGAGTTCGGCAGGGGGCACTGAAGCTTTCTTT.

The chain joins TRBV11-2 to TRBJ1-1; D is unresolved. This CDR3 contains 16 residues. V was pared by 0 bases and J by 0 bases, with 11 bases between. Germline values: CDR1 SGHAT, CDR2 FQNNGV. CDR3 protein: CASSLDRWAVNTEAFF. The CDR3 DNA sequence: TGTGCCAGCAGCTTAGATCGGTGGGCCGTGAACACTGAAGCTTTCTTT. The full variable domain, completed using reference TRBV11-2 and TRBJ1-1, is EAGVAQSPRYKIIEKRQSVAFWCNPISGHATLYWYQQILGQGPKLLIQFQNNGVVDDSQLPKDRFSAERLKGVDSTLKIQPAKLEDSAVYLCASSLDRWAVNTEAFFGQGTRLTVV.

The V gene is TRBV27, the J gene TRBJ2-5; TRBD1 might be the D (5 bases). Trimming stripped 0 bases from V and 2 bases from J, with 10 bases between. The CDR3 is 15 amino acids. Germline assignment: CDR1 MNHEY and CDR2 SMNVEV (reference sequence). The CDR3 loop reads CASSLSIRQQETQYF. The CDR3 bases are TGTGCCAGCAGTTTATCGATTAGACAGCAAGAGACCCAGTACTTC.

This clone was picked up a small number of times. Here the CDR3 reads CAWSRRGEQFF. The CDR3 nucleotides read TGTGCCTGGAGTCGACGGGGGGAGCAGTTCTTC. The chain combines TRBV30 with TRBJ2-1; the D gene is possibly TRBD2 (6 bases). The CDR3 sequence is 11 residues long. Germline values: CDR1 GTSNPN, CDR2 SVGIG (reference sequence). V was pared by 2 bases and J by 10 bases, with 9 bases between.

This chain links TRBV6-1 with TRBJ2-7; D may be TRBD1 (6 bases). Trimming cost V 10 bases and J 4 bases, with 23 bases left between them. CDR3 size: 15 residues. Germline assignment: CDR1 MNHNS and CDR2 SASEGT. The CDR3 region has the DNA TGTGCCACCACAACCCCCCCGGGACAAGTATACGAGCAGTACTTC. This gives the protein CATTTPPGQVYEQYF.

V usage is TRBV4-1 and J usage is TRBJ2-5, with TRBD2 matching over 7 bases. CDR1 is MGHRA, CDR2 YSYEKL, per germline. The trim removed 1 base at V and 1 base at J, leaving 6 bases unmatched. This CDR3 region has 16 residues. CDR3 DNA sequence: TGCGCCAGCAGCCAAGGTCCTCTAGCGGCCCAAGAGACCCAGTACTTC. Protein product: CASSQGPLAAQETQYF.